These 13 T cell receptor beta chains originate from one sample sequenced in a study of CXCR3-negative and CXCR3-positive naive CD8 T cells. Points from the study as a whole: Naive cells with CXCR3 showed TRB CDR3s that were more hydrophobic than those in CXCR3-negative naive cells.

All TRB cDNA libraries came from 5' RACE performed with UMI labels. TCRdb processed the 5' RACE reads again and assigns one entry to each CDR3 protein, with no DNA. This table holds some 64,000 distinct CDR3 sequences. The antigens these receptors bind are not known. The sequenced sample was naive CXCR3+ CD8+ T cells from blood. The sample's subset: CD45RO-CCR7+CD27+CD95- naive CD8+ T cells expressing CXCR3 (TNR3+). These receptors were collected from a human donor in good health. Some clones in this sample may be carry-over from other donors' samples.

CDR3 protein: CASIEQGAADTQYF. V usage is TRBV3-1 and J usage is TRBJ2-3; TCRdb calls TRBD1, which cannot be checked without DNA. The CDR3 has 14 residues. The germline gives CDR1 LGHDT, CDR2 YNNKEL (reference sequence).

The CDR3 loop is CASSPFEGGYNEQFF. The chain employs TRBV11-2 and TRBJ2-1; checking the TCRdb D call of TRBD2 is not possible without DNA. This CDR3 contains 15 residues. In germline, CDR1 is SGHAT, CDR2 FQNNGV.

The chain recombines TRBV7-2 with TRBJ1-2. The CDR3 totals 11 residues. Germline V CDR1 and CDR2: SGHTA, FQGNSA. The CDR3 is CASSSGSGYTF.

The rearrangement uses TRBV6-2 or TRBV6-3 and TRBJ2-7; lacking DNA, the TRBD2 call made by TCRdb goes unchecked. The CDR3 length is 15 residues. CDR1 is MNHEY and CDR2 is SVGEGT in the germline V gene. CDR3 loop: CASSGTSGVWSEQYF.

The V and J genes are TRBV20-1 and TRBJ1-1; TCRdb calls TRBD1, which cannot be checked without DNA. This CDR3 contains 14 residues. Germline loops: CDR1 DFQATT, CDR2 SNEGSKA (reference sequence). CDR3 amino acids: CSAIDRGRDTEAFF.

The V gene is TRBV2, the J gene TRBJ1-3; with no DNA, the TCRdb D assignment of TRBD1 cannot be verified. Per the germline V gene, CDR1 is SNHLY and CDR2 is FYNNEI. This CDR3 has 15 residues. This chain's CDR3 is CASTKRGDGGNTIYF.

The chain's CDR3 is CASSFGQGWDQETQYF. The V call is TRBV12-3 or TRBV12-4, the J call TRBJ2-5; the TCRdb D gene call, TRBD1, has no DNA to confirm it. This CDR3 has 16 amino acids.

This rearrangement joins TRBV4-1 to TRBJ1-1; TCRdb proposes TRBD1, but this gene call is untestable without DNA. Germline lookup yields CDR1 MGHRA and CDR2 YSYEKL. The CDR3 loop spans 15 amino acids. The CDR3 sequence is CSSGGQGAEDTEAFF.

The chain couples TRBV29-1 to TRBJ1-4; TCRdb reports TRBD1, a call that lacks DNA to check it against. Germline CDR1 SQVTM, CDR2 ANQGSEA. The CDR3 has 14 residues. CDR3 sequence: CSALPWSGNEKLFF. Full variable domain (missing parts from reference TRBV29-1 and TRBJ1-4): SAVISQKPSRDICQRGTSLTIQCQVDSQVTMMFWYRQQPGQSLTLIATANQGSEATYESGFVIDKFPISRPNLTFSTLTVSNMSPEDSSIYLCSALPWSGNEKLFFGSGTQLSVL.

The chain employs TRBV12-3 or TRBV12-4 and TRBJ1-6; with no DNA, the TCRdb D assignment of TRBD1 cannot be verified. The CDR3 totals 14 residues. Here the CDR3 reads CASSYRAYNSPLHF.

V usage is TRBV7-9 and J usage is TRBJ2-7; TCRdb's D call, TRBD1, is unchecked because there is no DNA. Germline CDR1 reads SEHNR; CDR2 reads FQNEAQ (reference sequence). This CDR3 has 17 amino acids. The CDR3 loop is CASSLAGFPGQGYEQYF.

This chain joins TRBV7-2 and TRBJ2-3; the TCRdb D gene call, TRBD2, has no DNA to confirm it. The germline gives CDR1 SGHTA, CDR2 FQGNSA. This CDR3 is built from 18 residues. The CDR3 sequence is CASSLVPDGGGITDTQYF.

This chain joins TRBV3-1 and TRBJ2-7; TCRdb gives TRBD1 as the D gene, but with no DNA this cannot be confirmed. The CDR3 spans 14 residues. Germline CDR1 LGHDT, CDR2 YNNKEL (reference sequence). The CDR3 here is CASGDGDLSYEQYF.